Listed here is a single T cell receptor beta chain. Its target is not known. The record originates from a study of vaccination effects on CD4 cells after COVID-19. Study background: Ahead of sequencing, the ViraFEST assay grew antigen-specific CD4+ T cells using viral peptide pools. General study results and limits: Early post-infection timepoints were missing from the study, which also had few convalescent patients. There was only 1 of 255 vaccine-induced clones in healthy vaccinees that cross-reacted with common cold coronaviruses.

In germline, CDR1 is SQVTM, CDR2 ANQGSEA. Trimming took off 2 bases at V and 3 bases at J, with 17 bases between the two ends. The CDR3 runs to 16 residues. The authors isolated CD4+ T cells after around nine days of culture. Participants completed two doses of the BNT162b2 or mRNA-1273 vaccine. Vaccinees lacked prior SARS-CoV-2 infection and tested negative for nucleocapsid antibodies. The repertoire was sequenced with immunoSEQ multiplex PCR; TCRdb's copy has only in-frame clones and lacks some. This sample has more than 60,000 clones, with 70% to 85% found just once. The TCR was taken from a human donor who received a COVID-19 vaccine. This material consisted of CD4+ T cells from PBMCs cultured without peptide, taken after COVID-19 vaccination. The V call is TRBV29-1, the J call TRBJ2-1, with D possibly being TRBD1 (7 bases). CDR3 DNA: TGCAGCGTTGAAAGAGGAGGGGGCGAGAGCTACAATGAGCAGTTCTTC. Translated, it gives CSVERGGGESYNEQFF.